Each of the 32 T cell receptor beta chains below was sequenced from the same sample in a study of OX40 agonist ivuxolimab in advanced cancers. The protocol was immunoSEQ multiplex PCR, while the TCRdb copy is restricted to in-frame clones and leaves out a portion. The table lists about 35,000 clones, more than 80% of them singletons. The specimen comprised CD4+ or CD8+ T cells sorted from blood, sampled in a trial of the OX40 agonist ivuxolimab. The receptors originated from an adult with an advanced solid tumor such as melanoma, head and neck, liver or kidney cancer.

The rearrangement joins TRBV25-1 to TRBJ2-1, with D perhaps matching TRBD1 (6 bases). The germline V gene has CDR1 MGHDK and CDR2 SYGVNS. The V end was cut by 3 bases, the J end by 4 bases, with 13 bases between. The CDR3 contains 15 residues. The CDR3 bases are TGTGCCAGCAGTGATGCGGCAGGGGCATACAATGAGCAGTTCTTC. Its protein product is CASSDAAGAYNEQFF. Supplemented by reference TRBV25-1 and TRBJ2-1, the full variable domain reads EADIYQTPRYLVIGTGKKITLECSQTMGHDKMYWYQQDPGMELHLIHYSYGVNSTEKGDLSSESTVSRIRTEHFPLTLESARPSHTSQYLCASSDAAGAYNEQFFGPGTRLTVL.

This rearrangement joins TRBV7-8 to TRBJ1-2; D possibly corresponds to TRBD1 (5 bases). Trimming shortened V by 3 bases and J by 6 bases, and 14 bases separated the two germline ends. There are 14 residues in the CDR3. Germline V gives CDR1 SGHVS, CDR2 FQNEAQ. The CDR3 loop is CASSFAGPRDGYTF. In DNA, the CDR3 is TGTGCCAGCAGCTTTGCAGGGCCTCGGGATGGCTACACCTTC.

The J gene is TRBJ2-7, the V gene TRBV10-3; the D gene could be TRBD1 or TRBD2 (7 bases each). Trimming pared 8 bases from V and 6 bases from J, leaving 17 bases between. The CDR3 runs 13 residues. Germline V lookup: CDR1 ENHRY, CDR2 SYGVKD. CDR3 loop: CAIAEGGGGEQYF. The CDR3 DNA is TGTGCCATCGCCGAGGGAGGGGGCGGCGAGCAGTACTTC.

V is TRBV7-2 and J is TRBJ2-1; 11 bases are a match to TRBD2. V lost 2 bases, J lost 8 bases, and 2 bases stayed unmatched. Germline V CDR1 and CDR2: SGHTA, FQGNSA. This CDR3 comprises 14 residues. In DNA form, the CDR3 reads TGTGCCAGCAGCTTATTACTAGCGGGGGATGAGCAGTTCTTC. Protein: CASSLLLAGDEQFF.

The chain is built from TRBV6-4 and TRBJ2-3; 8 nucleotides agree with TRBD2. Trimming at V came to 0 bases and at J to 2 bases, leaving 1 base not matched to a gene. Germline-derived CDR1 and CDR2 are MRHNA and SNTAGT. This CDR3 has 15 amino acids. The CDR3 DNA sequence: TGTGCCAGCAGTGACTCCGGGAGGGCCACAGATACGCAGTATTTT. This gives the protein CASSDSGRATDTQYF.

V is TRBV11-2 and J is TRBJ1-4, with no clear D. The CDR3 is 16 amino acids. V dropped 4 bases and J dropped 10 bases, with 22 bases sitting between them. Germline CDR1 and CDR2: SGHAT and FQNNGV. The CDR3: CASSSAVDGPDGKLFF. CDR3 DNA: TGTGCCAGCAGCTCGGCGGTCGACGGCCCAGATGGAAAACTGTTTTTT.

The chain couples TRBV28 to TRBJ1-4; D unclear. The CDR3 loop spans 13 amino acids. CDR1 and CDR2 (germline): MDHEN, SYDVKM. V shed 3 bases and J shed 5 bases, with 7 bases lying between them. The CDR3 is CASSFHGNEKLFF. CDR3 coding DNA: TGTGCCAGCAGTTTCCACGGGAATGAAAAACTGTTTTTT. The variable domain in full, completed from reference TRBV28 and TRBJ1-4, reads DVKVTQSSRYLVKRTGEKVFLECVQDMDHENMFWYRQDPGLGLRLIYFSYDVKMKEKGDIPEGYSVSREKKERFSLILESASTNQTSMYLCASSFHGNEKLFFGSGTQLSVL.

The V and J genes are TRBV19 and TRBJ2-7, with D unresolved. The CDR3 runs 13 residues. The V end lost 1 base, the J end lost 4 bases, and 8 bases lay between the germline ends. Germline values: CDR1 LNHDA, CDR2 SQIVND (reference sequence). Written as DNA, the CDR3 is TGTGCCAGTAGTATAGTAGTAGGGTACGAGCAGTACTTC. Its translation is CASSIVVGYEQYF.

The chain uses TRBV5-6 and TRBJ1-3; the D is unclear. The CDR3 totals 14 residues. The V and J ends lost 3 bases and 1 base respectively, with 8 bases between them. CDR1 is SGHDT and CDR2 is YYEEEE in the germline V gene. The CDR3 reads CASSSGISGNTIYF. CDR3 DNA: TGTGCCAGCAGCTCCGGAATTTCTGGAAACACCATATATTTT.

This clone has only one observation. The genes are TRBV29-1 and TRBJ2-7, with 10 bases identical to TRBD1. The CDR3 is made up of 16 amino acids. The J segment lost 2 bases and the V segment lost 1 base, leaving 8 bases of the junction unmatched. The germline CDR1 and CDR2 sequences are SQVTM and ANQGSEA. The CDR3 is CSVEVHGQGDPYEQYF. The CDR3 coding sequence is TGCAGCGTTGAAGTTCACGGACAGGGGGACCCCTACGAGCAGTACTTC.

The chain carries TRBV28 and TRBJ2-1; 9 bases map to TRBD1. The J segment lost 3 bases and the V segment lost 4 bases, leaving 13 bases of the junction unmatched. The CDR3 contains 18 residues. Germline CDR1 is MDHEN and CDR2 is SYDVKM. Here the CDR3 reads CASSSRTGEGSNYNEQFF. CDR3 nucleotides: TGTGCCAGCAGTTCTCGGACAGGGGAGGGTAGCAACTACAATGAGCAGTTCTTC.

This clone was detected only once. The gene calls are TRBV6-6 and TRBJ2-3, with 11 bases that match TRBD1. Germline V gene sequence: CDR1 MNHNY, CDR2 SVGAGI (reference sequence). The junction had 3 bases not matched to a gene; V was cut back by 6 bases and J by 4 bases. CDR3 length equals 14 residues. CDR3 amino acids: CASSLDRGPDTQYF. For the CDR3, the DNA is TGTGCCAGCAGCCTGGACAGGGGGCCAGATACGCAGTATTTT.

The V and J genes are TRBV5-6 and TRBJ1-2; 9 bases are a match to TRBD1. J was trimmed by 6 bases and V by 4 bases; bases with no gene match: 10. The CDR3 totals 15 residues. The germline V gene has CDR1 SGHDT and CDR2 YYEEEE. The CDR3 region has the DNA TGTGCCAGCAGCAATCAACAGGGGGCCCGTCATGGCTACACCTTC. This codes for CASSNQQGARHGYTF.

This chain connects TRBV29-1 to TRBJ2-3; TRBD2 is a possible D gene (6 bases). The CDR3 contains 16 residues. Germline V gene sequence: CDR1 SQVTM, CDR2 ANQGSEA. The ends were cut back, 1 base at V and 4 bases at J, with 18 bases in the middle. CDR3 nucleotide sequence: TGCAGCGTTGAAGGAGGGGACCCCGGGGGACCAGATACGCAGTATTTT. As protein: CSVEGGDPGGPDTQYF.

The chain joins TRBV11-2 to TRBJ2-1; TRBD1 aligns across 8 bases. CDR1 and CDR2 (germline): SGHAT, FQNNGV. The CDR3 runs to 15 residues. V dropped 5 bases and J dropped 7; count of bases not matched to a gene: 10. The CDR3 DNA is TGTGCCAGCAGCACCGGACAGGGAGTAGGGAATGAGCAGTTCTTC. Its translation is CASSTGQGVGNEQFF.

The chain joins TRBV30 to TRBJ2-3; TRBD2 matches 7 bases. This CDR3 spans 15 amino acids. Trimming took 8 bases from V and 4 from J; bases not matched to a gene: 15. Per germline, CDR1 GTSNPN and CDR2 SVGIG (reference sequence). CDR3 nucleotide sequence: TGTGCCGGGGGGGGGTTTGGAGGTATTCCAGATACGCAGTATTTT. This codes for CAGGGFGGIPDTQYF.

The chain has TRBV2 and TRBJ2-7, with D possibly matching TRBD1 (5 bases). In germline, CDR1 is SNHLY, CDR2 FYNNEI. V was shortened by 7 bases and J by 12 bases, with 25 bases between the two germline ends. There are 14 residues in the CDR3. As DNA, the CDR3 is TGTGCCAGCACCGAAGGAACAGGTATCGCTCATGGGTACTTC. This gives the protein CASTEGTGIAHGYF.

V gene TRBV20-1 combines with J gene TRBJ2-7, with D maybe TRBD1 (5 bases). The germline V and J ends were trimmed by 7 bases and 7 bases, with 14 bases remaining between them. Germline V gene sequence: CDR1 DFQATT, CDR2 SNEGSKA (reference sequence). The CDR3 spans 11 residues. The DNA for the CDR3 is TGCAGTGTTAAACAGGTTTGGGAGCAGTACTTC. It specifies CSVKQVWEQYF.

The CDR3 region is CASTPSPGRQETQYF. CDR3 DNA sequence: TGTGCCAGCACCCCCTCCCCGGGGAGACAAGAGACCCAGTACTTC. J is TRBJ2-5 and V is TRBV6-1; a weak D match, TRBD2 (5 bases). Trimming shortened V by 7 bases and J by 2 bases, and 17 bases separated the two germline ends. The CDR3 consists of 15 residues. Germline lookup yields CDR1 MNHNS and CDR2 SASEGT.

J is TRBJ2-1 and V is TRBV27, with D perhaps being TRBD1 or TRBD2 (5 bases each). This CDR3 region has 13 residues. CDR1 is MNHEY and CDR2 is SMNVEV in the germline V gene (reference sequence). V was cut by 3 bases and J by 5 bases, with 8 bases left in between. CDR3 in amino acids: CASSFGTNNEQFF. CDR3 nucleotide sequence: TGTGCCAGCAGTTTCGGGACGAACAATGAGCAGTTCTTC.

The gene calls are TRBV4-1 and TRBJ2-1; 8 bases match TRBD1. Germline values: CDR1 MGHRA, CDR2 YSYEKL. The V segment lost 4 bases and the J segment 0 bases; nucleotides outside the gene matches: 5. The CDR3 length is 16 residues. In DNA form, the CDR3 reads TGCGCCAGCAGCCCCCGGACAGGGAGCTCCTACAATGAGCAGTTCTTC. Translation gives CASSPRTGSSYNEQFF.

CDR3 sequence: CASSAHQETQYF. In DNA form, the CDR3 reads TGTGCCAGCAGCGCACACCAAGAGACCCAGTACTTC. V usage is TRBV6-5 and J usage is TRBJ2-5; no clear D. V gave up 6 bases and J gave up 0 bases, with 5 bases separating them. The germline gives CDR1 MNHEY, CDR2 SVGAGI. The CDR3 consists of 12 residues.

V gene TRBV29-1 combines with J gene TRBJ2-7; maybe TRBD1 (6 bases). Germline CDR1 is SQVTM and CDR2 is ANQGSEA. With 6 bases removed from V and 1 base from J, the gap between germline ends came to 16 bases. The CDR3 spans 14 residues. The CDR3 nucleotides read TGCAGCGTCTTCGACATAGGGGGATCCTACGAGCAGTACTTC. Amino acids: CSVFDIGGSYEQYF.

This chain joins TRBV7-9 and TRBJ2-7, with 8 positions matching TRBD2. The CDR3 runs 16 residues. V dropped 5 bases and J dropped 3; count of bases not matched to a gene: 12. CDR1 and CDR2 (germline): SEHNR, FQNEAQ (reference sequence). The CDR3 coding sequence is TGTGCCAGCAGCCCACCTCAGGGACTAGACAGCTACGAGCAGTACTTC. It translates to CASSPPQGLDSYEQYF.

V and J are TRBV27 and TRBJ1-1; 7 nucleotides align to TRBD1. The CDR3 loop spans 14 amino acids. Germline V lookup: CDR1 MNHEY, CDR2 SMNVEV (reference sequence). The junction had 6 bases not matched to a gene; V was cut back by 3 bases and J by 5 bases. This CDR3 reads CASSFPGGGTEAFF. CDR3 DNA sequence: TGTGCCAGCAGTTTCCCAGGGGGAGGGACTGAAGCTTTCTTT.

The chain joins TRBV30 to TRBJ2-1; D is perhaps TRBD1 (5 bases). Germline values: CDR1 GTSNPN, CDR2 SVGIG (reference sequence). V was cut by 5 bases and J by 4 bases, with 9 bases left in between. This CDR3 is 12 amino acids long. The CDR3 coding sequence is TGTGCCTGGGGGGCAGGGTACAATGAGCAGTTCTTC. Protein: CAWGAGYNEQFF.

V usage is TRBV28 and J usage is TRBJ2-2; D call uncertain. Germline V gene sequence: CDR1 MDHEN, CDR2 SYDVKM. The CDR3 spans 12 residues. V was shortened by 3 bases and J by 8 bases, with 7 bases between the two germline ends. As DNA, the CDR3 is TGTGCCAGCAGTTTGCCCCAGGGGGAGCTGTTTTTT. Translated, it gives CASSLPQGELFF.

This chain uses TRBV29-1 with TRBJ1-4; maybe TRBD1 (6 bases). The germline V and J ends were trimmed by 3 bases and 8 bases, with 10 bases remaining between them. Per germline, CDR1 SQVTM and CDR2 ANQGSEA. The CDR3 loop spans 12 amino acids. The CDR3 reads CSVEEGGEKLFF. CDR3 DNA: TGCAGCGTTGAGGAGGGGGGAGAAAAACTGTTTTTT.

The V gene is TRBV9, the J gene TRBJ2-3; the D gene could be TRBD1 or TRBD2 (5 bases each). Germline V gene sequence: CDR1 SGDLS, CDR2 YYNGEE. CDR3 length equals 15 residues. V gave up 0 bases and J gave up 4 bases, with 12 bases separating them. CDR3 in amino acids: CASSVDGRGADTQYF. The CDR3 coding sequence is TGTGCCAGCAGCGTAGATGGGAGAGGGGCAGATACGCAGTATTTT.

The CDR3 sequence: CASSPNQGVYTF. CDR3 sequence (DNA): TGTGCCAGCAGTCCCAACCAGGGGGTCTACACCTTC. The chain combines TRBV9 with TRBJ1-2; 7 bases map to TRBD1. The germline V gene has CDR1 SGDLS and CDR2 YYNGEE. J was trimmed by 10 bases and V by 5 bases; bases with no gene match: 8. The CDR3 extends over 12 amino acids.

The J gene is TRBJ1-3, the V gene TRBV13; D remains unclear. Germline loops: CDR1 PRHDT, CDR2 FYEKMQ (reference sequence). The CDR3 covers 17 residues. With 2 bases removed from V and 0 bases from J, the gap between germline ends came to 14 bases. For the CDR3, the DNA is TGTGCCAGCAGCTTAAGTATCCCGGTAAGCTCTGGAAACACCATATATTTT. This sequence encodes CASSLSIPVSSGNTIYF. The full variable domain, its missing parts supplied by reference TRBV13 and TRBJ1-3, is AAGVIQSPRHLIKEKRETATLKCYPIPRHDTVYWYQQGPGQDPQFLISFYEKMQSDKGSIPDRFSAQQFSDYHSELNMSSLELGDSALYFCASSLSIPVSSGNTIYFGEGSWLTVV.

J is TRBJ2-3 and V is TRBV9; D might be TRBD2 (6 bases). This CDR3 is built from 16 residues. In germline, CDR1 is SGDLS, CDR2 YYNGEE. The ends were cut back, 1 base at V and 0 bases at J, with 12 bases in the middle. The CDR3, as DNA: TGTGCCAGCAGCGTACTTTGGGGGACTAGCACAGATACGCAGTATTTT. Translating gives CASSVLWGTSTDTQYF.